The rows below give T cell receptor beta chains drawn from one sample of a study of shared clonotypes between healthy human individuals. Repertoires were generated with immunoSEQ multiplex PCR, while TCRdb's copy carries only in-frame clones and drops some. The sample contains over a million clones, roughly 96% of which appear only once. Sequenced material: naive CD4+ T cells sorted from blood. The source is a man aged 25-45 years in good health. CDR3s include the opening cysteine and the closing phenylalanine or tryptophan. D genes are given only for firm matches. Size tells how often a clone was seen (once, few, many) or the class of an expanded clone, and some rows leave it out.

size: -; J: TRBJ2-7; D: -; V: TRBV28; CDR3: CASSFMGPYEQYF; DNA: TGTGCCAGCAGTTTTATGGGGCCCTACGAGCAGTACTTC
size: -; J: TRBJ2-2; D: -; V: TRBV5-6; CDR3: CASSLGGIETGELFF; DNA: TGTGCCAGCAGCTTGGGAGGGATAGAGACCGGGGAGCTGTTTTTT
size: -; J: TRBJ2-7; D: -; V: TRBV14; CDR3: CASSQVDRLYEQYF; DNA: TGTGCCAGCAGCCAAGTTGACAGACTATACGAGCAGTACTTC
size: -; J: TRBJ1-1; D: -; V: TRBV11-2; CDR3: CASSLAHSLMNTEAFF; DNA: TGTGCCAGCAGCTTAGCACACAGTCTCATGAACACTGAAGCTTTCTTT
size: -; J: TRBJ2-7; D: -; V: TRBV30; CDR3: CAWSRGGSGYSYEQYF; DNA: TGTGCCTGGAGTCGTGGCGGTTCGGGCTACTCCTACGAGCAGTACTTC
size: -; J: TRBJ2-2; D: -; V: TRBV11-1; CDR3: CASSLSHTGELFF; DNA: TGTGCCAGCAGCTTATCCCACACCGGGGAGCTGTTTTTT
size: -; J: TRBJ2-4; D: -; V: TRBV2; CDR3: CASTDGDIQYF; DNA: TGTGCCAGCACTGACGGGGACATTCAGTACTTC
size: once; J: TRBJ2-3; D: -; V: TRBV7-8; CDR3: CASSLRGSRGTQYF; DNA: TGTGCCAGCAGCTTACGGGGCTCCCGGGGAACGCAGTATTTT
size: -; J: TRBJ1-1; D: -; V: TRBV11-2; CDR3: CASSLVGGPDGAFF; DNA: TGTGCCAGCAGCTTGGTGGGCGGCCCTGATGGAGCTTTCTTT
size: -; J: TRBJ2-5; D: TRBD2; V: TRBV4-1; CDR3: CASSQDPAGGAETQYF; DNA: TGCGCCAGCAGCCAAGATCCAGCGGGAGGCGCAGAGACCCAGTACTTC
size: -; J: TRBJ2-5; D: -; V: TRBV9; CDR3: CASTRGPLEETQYF; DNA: TGTGCCAGCACTCGAGGACCTCTCGAGGAGACCCAGTACTTC
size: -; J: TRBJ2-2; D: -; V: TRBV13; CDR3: CASSLGTNTGELFF; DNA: TGTGCCAGCAGCTTGGGAACGAACACCGGGGAGCTGTTTTTT
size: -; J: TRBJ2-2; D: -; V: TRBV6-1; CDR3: CASSSQNTGELFF; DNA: TGTGCCAGCAGTTCCCAGAACACCGGGGAGCTGTTTTTT
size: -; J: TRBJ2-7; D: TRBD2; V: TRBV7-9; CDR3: CASSLASGLKEQYF; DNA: TGTGCCAGCAGCTTAGCTAGCGGGTTGAAGGAGCAGTACTTC
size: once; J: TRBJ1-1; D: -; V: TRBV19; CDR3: CASSIPPPGQAFF; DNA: TGTGCCAGTAGTATACCCCCGCCCGGACAAGCTTTCTTT
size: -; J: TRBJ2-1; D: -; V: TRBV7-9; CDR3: CASSLDGGLRDQRRFF; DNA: TGTGCCAGCAGCTTAGATGGGGGATTGCGAGACCAACGGAGGTTCTTC
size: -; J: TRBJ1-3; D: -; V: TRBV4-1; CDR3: CASSQTPGRWISGNTIYF; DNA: TGCGCCAGCAGCCAAACACCAGGTCGGTGGATCTCTGGAAACACCATATATTTT
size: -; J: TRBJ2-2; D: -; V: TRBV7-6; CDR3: CASREGAIGELFF; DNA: TGTGCCAGCAGGGAGGGGGCGATCGGGGAGCTGTTTTTT
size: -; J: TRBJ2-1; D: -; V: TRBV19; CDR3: CASSIETISKFSDPSYNEQFF; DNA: TGTGCCAGTAGTATAGAAACCATATCGAAATTTAGCGATCCCTCCTACAATGAGCAGTTCTTC
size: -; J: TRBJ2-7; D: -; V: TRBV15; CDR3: CATSRGGSSYEQYF; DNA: TGTGCCACCAGCAGAGGAGGCAGCTCCTACGAGCAGTACTTC
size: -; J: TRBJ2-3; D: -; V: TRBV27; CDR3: CASSGGNSAADTQYF; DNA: TGTGCCAGCAGTGGAGGAAATTCGGCGGCAGATACGCAGTATTTT
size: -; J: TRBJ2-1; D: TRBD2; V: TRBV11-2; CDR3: CASSLSGSPYEQFF; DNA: TGTGCCAGCAGCTTGAGCGGGAGCCCTTATGAGCAGTTCTTC
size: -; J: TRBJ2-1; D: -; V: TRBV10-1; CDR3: CASSKAGLFEQFF; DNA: TGCGCCAGCAGTAAAGCTGGCCTTTTTGAGCAGTTCTTC
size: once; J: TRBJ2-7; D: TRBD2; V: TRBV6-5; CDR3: CASTLAGGASYEQYF; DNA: TGTGCCAGCACCTTAGCGGGAGGTGCCTCCTACGAGCAGTACTTC
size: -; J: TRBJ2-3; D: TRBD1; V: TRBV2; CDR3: CASSEVRGREDTQYF; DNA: TGTGCCAGCAGTGAAGTAAGGGGGCGCGAGGATACGCAGTATTTT
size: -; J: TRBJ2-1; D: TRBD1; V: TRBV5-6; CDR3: CASSSKDRAGNEQFF; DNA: TGTGCCAGCAGCTCGAAGGACAGGGCTGGCAATGAGCAGTTCTTC
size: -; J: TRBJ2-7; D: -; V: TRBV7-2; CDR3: CASSYRTTGRYEQYF; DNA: TGTGCCAGCAGCTACCGGACCACAGGCCGGTACGAGCAGTACTTC
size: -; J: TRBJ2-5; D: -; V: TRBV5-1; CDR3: CASSQGPSETQYF; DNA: TGCGCCAGCAGCCAGGGACCTTCGGAGACCCAGTACTTC
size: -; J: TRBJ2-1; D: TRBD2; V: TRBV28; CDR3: CASSLKKRERYNEQFF; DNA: TGTGCCAGCAGTTTAAAGAAGCGGGAGCGGTACAATGAGCAGTTCTTC
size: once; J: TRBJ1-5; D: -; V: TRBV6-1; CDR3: CASSELTNNQPQHF; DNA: TGTGCCAGCAGCGAACTAACAAACAATCAGCCCCAGCATTTT
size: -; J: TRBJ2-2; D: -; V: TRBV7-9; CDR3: CASSLPQRSGELFF; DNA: TGTGCCAGCAGCTTACCGCAACGCAGCGGGGAGCTGTTTTTT
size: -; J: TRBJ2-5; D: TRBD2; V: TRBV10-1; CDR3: CASSGLAGPQYF; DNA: TGCGCCAGCAGCGGACTAGCGGGACCCCAGTACTTC
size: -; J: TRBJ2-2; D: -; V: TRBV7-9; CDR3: CATTSLRGTGELFF; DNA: TGTGCCACCACGAGTTTAAGGGGGACCGGGGAGCTGTTTTTT
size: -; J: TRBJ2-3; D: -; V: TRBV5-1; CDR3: CASSLSGGGTDTQYF; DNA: TGCGCCAGCAGCTTGTCTGGAGGAGGTACAGATACGCAGTATTTT
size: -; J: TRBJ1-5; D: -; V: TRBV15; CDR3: CATSRGGQINQPQHF; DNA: TGTGCCACCAGCAGAGGGGGACAAATTAATCAGCCCCAGCATTTT
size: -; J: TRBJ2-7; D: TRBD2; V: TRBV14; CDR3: CASSQDGPGGNYEQYF; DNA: TGTGCCAGCAGCCAAGATGGTCCGGGAGGTAACTACGAGCAGTACTTC
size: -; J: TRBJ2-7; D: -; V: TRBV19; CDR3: CASSIQPNSYEQYF; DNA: TGTGCCAGTAGTATACAGCCAAATTCCTACGAGCAGTACTTC
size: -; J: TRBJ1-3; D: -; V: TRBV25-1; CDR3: CASSSDGRGNTIYF; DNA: TGTGCCAGCAGTTCCGACGGACGTGGAAACACCATATATTTT
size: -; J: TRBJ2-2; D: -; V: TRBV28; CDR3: CASSPPRVRSGELFF; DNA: TGTGCCAGCAGCCCTCCTCGGGTTCGTTCCGGGGAGCTGTTTTTT
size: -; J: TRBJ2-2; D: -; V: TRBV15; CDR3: CATSSGGQGISTLGELFF; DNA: TGTGCCACCAGCAGTGGGGGTCAGGGGATTTCAACTTTGGGGGAGCTGTTTTTT
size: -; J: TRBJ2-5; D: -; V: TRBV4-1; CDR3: CASSQGTGPQETQYF; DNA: TGCGCCAGCAGCCAAGGCACAGGGCCCCAAGAGACCCAGTACTTC
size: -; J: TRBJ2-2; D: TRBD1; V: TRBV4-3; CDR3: CASSHVTGGHDTGELFF; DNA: TGCGCCAGCAGCCATGTCACAGGGGGACACGACACCGGGGAGCTGTTTTTT
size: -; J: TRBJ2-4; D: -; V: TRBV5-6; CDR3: CASSLTRGQGLAKNIQYF; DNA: TGTGCCAGCAGCTTGACTAGAGGGCAGGGACTAGCCAAAAACATTCAGTACTTC
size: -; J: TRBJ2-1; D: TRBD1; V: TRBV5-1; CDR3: CASSGNRGQEQFF; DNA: TGCGCCAGCAGCGGAAACAGGGGGCAGGAGCAGTTCTTC
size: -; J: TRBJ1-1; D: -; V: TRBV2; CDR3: CASSELGGGNTEAFF; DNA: TGTGCCAGCAGTGAACTGGGGGGTGGGAACACTGAAGCTTTCTTT
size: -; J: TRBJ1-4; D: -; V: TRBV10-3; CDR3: CAISEGATNEKLFF; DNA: TGTGCCATCAGTGAGGGGGCAACTAATGAAAAACTGTTTTTT
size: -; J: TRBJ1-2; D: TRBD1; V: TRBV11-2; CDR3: CASSSPGTGSYGYTF; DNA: TGTGCCAGCAGTTCCCCCGGGACAGGGAGTTATGGCTACACCTTC
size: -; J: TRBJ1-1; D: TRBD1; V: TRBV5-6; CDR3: CASRLGGQGRHTEAFF; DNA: TGTGCCAGCAGGTTAGGGGGCCAGGGGAGGCACACTGAAGCTTTCTTT
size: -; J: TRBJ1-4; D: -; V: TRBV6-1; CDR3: CASSEPGDMFF; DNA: TGTGCCAGCAGTGAGCCGGGAGACATGTTTTTT
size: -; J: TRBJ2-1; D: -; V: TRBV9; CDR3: CASSVQSSLSSYNEQFF; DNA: TGTGCCAGCAGCGTACAAAGCTCCTTAAGCTCCTACAATGAGCAGTTCTTC